These T cell receptor beta chains were read from a single sample in a study of blood T cell repertoires in COVID-19. Sequenced by immunoSEQ multiplex PCR; TCRdb stores in-frame clones only, minus some. The sample consists of around 180,000 clones, around 80% of them appearing once. Sample: peripheral blood. The receptors originated from a woman older than 75 with COVID-19, enrolled during active disease. Both conserved end residues are part of each CDR3. Fields, in order: V gene, clone size, J gene, D gene, CDR3 DNA, CDR3 protein. The D gene is left open where the match is weak. Clone size is given for some rows only: seen once, a few or many times, or a class if the clone is expanded.

>TRBV20-1|.|TRBJ2-7|.
TGCAGTGCCATCGGAGCCTACGAGCAGTACTTC
CSAIGAYEQYF
>TRBV29-1|once|TRBJ2-7|TRBD1
TGCAGCGTTGTGGTCCCAGGGGGTGGCTACGAGCAGTACTTC
CSVVVPGGGYEQYF
>TRBV6-5|.|TRBJ2-7|.
TGTGCCAGCAGTCCCCTCGGCGGGGTGCACGAGCAGTACTTC
CASSPLGGVHEQYF
>TRBV4-3|.|TRBJ2-1|.
TGCGCCAGCAGCCAAGATGGCCTAGCACCCGATGAGCAGTTCTTC
CASSQDGLAPDEQFF
>TRBV7-8|.|TRBJ1-5|.
TGTGCCAGCAGCTTAGGCGATTATAGCAATCAGCCCCAGCATTTT
CASSLGDYSNQPQHF
>TRBV5-1|.|TRBJ2-2|.
TGCGCCAGCAGCCCTCAGGGTACCGGGGAGCTGTTTTTT
CASSPQGTGELFF
>TRBV7-9|.|TRBJ2-1|TRBD1
TGTGCCAGCAGCTACGGGACAGACGGCAGCAATGAGCAGTTCTTC
CASSYGTDGSNEQFF
>TRBV27|.|TRBJ2-7|.
TGTGCCAGCAGTTTACCAGGGCCCGAGCAGTACTTC
CASSLPGPEQYF
>TRBV30|.|TRBJ2-1|.
TGTGCCTGGATGGTGGGCCTTGAGCAGTTCTTC
CAWMVGLEQFF
>TRBV19|.|TRBJ1-1|.
TGTGCCAGTAGCGTCTTTATGAACACTGAAGCTTTCTTT
CASSVFMNTEAFF
>TRBV7-7|.|TRBJ2-5|TRBD1
TGTGCTAGCAGCCATGGACAGGGGCAAGAGACCCAGTACTTC
CASSHGQGQETQYF
>TRBV19|.|TRBJ1-4|.
TGTGCCAGTAGTATGGAGGGAGTAGCTAATGAAAAACTGTTTTTT
CASSMEGVANEKLFF
>TRBV13|few|TRBJ2-6|TRBD1
TGTGCCAGCAGCTTATACGGACAGGGGATCTCTGGGGCCAACGTCCTGACTTTC
CASSLYGQGISGANVLTF
>TRBV28|.|TRBJ2-1|TRBD1
TGTGCCAGCAGTCCCGGGACAGTGTACAATGAGCAGTTCTTC
CASSPGTVYNEQFF
>TRBV11-2|.|TRBJ2-7|TRBD2
TGTGCCAGCAGCGGACGACTAGCGGGAGGGCCTGGAATGTACTTC
CASSGRLAGGPGMYF
>TRBV7-3|few|TRBJ1-3|TRBD1
TGTGCCAGCAGCTTCGGGACAGCTTTCTCTGGAAACACCATATATTTT
CASSFGTAFSGNTIYF
>TRBV29-1|.|TRBJ1-2|TRBD1
TGCAGCGTCTCAAAACAGGGGGCCTTC
CSVSKQGAF
>TRBV7-8|many|TRBJ2-1|.
TGTGCCAGCAGCTTAGCTCTTGGCTTAGCGGAAGGCTCCTACAATGAGCAGTTCTTC
CASSLALGLAEGSYNEQFF
>TRBV10-3|few|TRBJ1-2|.
TGTGCCATCAGCCTAGTAGAGAACTATGGCTACACCTTC
CAISLVENYGYTF
>TRBV18|.|TRBJ1-5|.
TGTGCCAGCTCACCATTCGGTGGGGCCGGGGGAACCAATCAGCCCCAGCATTTT
CASSPFGGAGGTNQPQHF
>TRBV28|.|TRBJ2-3|TRBD2
TGTGCCAGCAGTTATAGCGGGAGGGTCACAGATACGCAGTATTTT
CASSYSGRVTDTQYF
>TRBV9|.|TRBJ2-7|TRBD2
TGTGCCAGCAGCGGACGGACTAGCTTTTACGAGCAGTACTTC
CASSGRTSFYEQYF
>TRBV5-4|.|TRBJ1-1|TRBD1
TGTGCCAGCAGCTTGGGACAGGGGGCTTACACTGAAGCTTTCTTT
CASSLGQGAYTEAFF
>TRBV11-3|.|TRBJ2-1|.
TGTGCCAGCAGCCTACAGGACAGATACAATGAGCAGTTCTTC
CASSLQDRYNEQFF
>TRBV5-1|few|TRBJ2-2|TRBD2
TGCGCCAGCAGCTTGGCCCCAGCGGGAGCCACCGGGGAGCTGTTTTTT
CASSLAPAGATGELFF
>TRBV12-3/TRBV12-4|once|TRBJ2-1|.
TGTGCCAGCAGCCTGGGGGGTGAGCAGTTCTTC
CASSLGGEQFF
>TRBV11-1|.|TRBJ1-4|TRBD1
TGTGCCAGCAGCTTGGGACAGGGAAATGAAAAACTGTTTTTT
CASSLGQGNEKLFF
>TRBV2|.|TRBJ2-2|.
TGTGCCAGCAGGGGGCAGAACACCGGGGAGCTGTTTTTT
CASRGQNTGELFF
>TRBV18|.|TRBJ2-7|.
TGTGCCAGCTCGCCAACCAGTTCCCACGAGCAGTACTTC
CASSPTSSHEQYF
>TRBV15|.|TRBJ2-6|.
TGTGCCACCAGCAGGCGGGCAGGGGAGTACGCTGGGGCCAACGTCCTGACTTTC
CATSRRAGEYAGANVLTF
>TRBV7-9|.|TRBJ1-6|.
TGTGCCAGCAGCTCCGGAGGGAGGGGTAATTCACCCCTCCACTTT
CASSSGGRGNSPLHF
>TRBV19|.|TRBJ1-5|TRBD1
TGTGCCAGTAGGGGACAGTTCAATCAGCCCCAGCATTTT
CASRGQFNQPQHF
>TRBV28|.|TRBJ1-5|.
TGTGCCAGCTGGGGACTTAATCAGCCCCAGCATTTT
CASWGLNQPQHF
>TRBV5-5|.|TRBJ2-3|TRBD1
TGTGCCAGCAGCTTGGATGGGACAGGGACAGATACGCAGTATTTT
CASSLDGTGTDTQYF
>TRBV9|.|TRBJ2-1|.
TGTGCCAGCAGCCCCTGGGGAGAGGGGGCGGGGACTTGGAATGAGCAGTTCTTC
CASSPWGEGAGTWNEQFF
>TRBV11-3|.|TRBJ1-3|TRBD1
TGTGCCAGCAGCTTCGGAATCGGGACAGGGGTTGGAAACACCATATATTTT
CASSFGIGTGVGNTIYF
>TRBV27|.|TRBJ2-5|TRBD2
TGTGCCTCGACTAGCGGGAAAATTGGGGAGACCCAGTACTTC
CASTSGKIGETQYF
>TRBV7-2|.|TRBJ2-3|TRBD2
TGTGCCAGCAGCTTAGCGCGAACTAGCGGGGGATTCACAGATACGCAGTATTTT
CASSLARTSGGFTDTQYF
>TRBV6-6|many|TRBJ2-7|.
TGTGCCAGCGAAAGGGACATCTCCTCCGAGCAGTACTTC
CASERDISSEQYF
>TRBV27|.|TRBJ1-2|TRBD1
TGTGCCAGCAGTCCCCTGGGACAGGGCGCTAACTATGGCTACACCTTC
CASSPLGQGANYGYTF
>TRBV19|.|TRBJ2-3|.
TGTGCCAGTAGCCGGGAGAGTCGGGCAGATACGCAGTATTTT
CASSRESRADTQYF
>TRBV9|.|TRBJ2-1|.
TGTGCCAGCAGCGTAGGATCAGGGGTTACCAATGAGCAGTTCTTC
CASSVGSGVTNEQFF